These 15 T cell receptor beta chains were all obtained from the same sample, sequenced in a study of beta chain features in type 1 diabetes. Expressed TCRB transcripts were sequenced, since all the RNA that had been isolated was reverse transcribed. Using immunoSEQ multiplex PCR, the repertoire was profiled, and TCRdb retains in-frame clones only, with some absent. The sample includes a few hundred thousand clones, 9.6% of them seen just once. General study points: TCRB CDR3 length was moderately but significantly reduced in all four CD4+ subsets of Type 1 diabetes patients.

Antigens for these TCRs are unknown. Sequenced material: central memory CD4+ T cells from blood. Source of these receptors: a man aged 25-45 years with type 1 diabetes.

This clone has a handful of counts. An end of the junction differs from the germline gene, which may be a read error. V gene TRBV2 combines with J gene TRBJ2-7, with D perhaps matching TRBD2 (6 bases). The CDR3 is 11 residues long. Germline V gene sequence: CDR1 SNHLY, CDR2 FYNNEI. The CDR3 DNA reads TGTGCCAGCACTGAACGGGAGAAGCAGTACTTC. The encoded protein is CASTEREKQYF.

V gene TRBV21-1 combines with J gene TRBJ2-1; the table's TRBD2 call for D was not verified on the DNA. TRBV21-1 is termed a pseudogene. The CDR3 is 16 amino acids. The chain's CDR3 is CASNFSPSGSYNEQFF. Here the CDR3 DNA reads TGTGCCAGCAACTTCAGTCCTAGCGGGAGTTACAATGAGCAGTTCTTC.

This clone was recorded a few times. The chain's CDR3 is CASSLSGSDSYEQYF. In nucleotides, the CDR3 is TGTGCCAGCAGCTTAAGTGGTTCCGATTCCTACGAGCAGTACTTC. The rearrangement joins TRBV7-3 to TRBJ2-7; D uncertain. Germline loops: CDR1 SGHTA, CDR2 FQGTGA. V dropped 1 base and J dropped 1 base, with 11 bases sitting between them. The CDR3 consists of 15 residues.

This clone was observed a handful of times. A read error may account for a junction end that differs from germline. The chain recombines TRBV5-4 with TRBJ1-1; maybe TRBD1 (5 bases). CDR1 and CDR2 from the germline V gene are SGHNT and YYREEE (reference sequence). This CDR3 region has 14 residues. The CDR3: CASSQEYWAGEAFF. Written as DNA, the CDR3 is TGCGCCAGCAGCCAAGAATATTGGGCAGGGGAAGCTTTCTTT.

This clone has a handful of counts. The chain couples TRBV7-9 to TRBJ1-1, with a weak D call TRBD1 (5 bases). Germline V gene lookup returns CDR1 SEHNR and CDR2 FQNEAQ (reference sequence). The CDR3 has 13 amino acids. Trimming took off 0 bases at V and 8 bases at J, with 10 bases between the two ends. CDR3 DNA: TGTGCCAGCAGCTTAGCGGGCGCAGGGGAAGCTTTCTTT. This translates into CASSLAGAGEAFF.

This clone was found a few times. CDR3 sequence reads: CASSQDFGTGTYEQYF. CDR3 DNA sequence: TGCGCCAGCAGCCAAGATTTCGGGACAGGCACCTACGAGCAGTACTTC. This chain links TRBV4-3 with TRBJ2-5; TRBD1 aligns across 8 bases. The DNA end favors TRBJ2-7, so the J call may be wrong. Germline V lookup: CDR1 LGHNA, CDR2 YSLEER. The CDR3 is made up of 16 amino acids.

This clone was seen more than once but under ten times. The rearrangement uses TRBV10-3 and TRBJ1-2; 9 bases match TRBD1. This CDR3 comprises 13 residues. V shed 7 bases, J shed 8 bases, and the junction held 8 bases outside the gene matches. The germline V gene encodes CDR1 ENHRY and CDR2 SYGVKD. Written as DNA, the CDR3 is TGTGCCATCAAACAGGGGGCTGGGGAAGGCTACACCTTC. Translation: CAIKQGAGEGYTF.

This clone was detected many times. The chain combines TRBV28 with TRBJ1-1; unclear D gene. V lost 8 bases and J lost 4, with 11 bases in between. The CDR3 sequence is 12 residues long. In germline, CDR1 is MDHEN, CDR2 SYDVKM. The DNA for the CDR3 is TGTGCCAGCCTAGGACGGCTCACTGAAGCTTTCTTT. Amino acid sequence: CASLGRLTEAFF.

The chain combines TRBV5-1 with TRBJ2-5; D possibly matches TRBD1 or TRBD2 (6 bases each). Germline-derived CDR1 and CDR2 are SGHRS and YFSETQ. Trimming stripped 3 bases from V and 1 base from J, with 10 bases between. The CDR3 contains 14 residues. The CDR3 bases are TGCGCCAGCAGCTCGGGGGCAGTCCAAGAGACCCAGTACTTC. This sequence encodes CASSSGAVQETQYF.

The J gene is TRBJ2-3, the V gene TRBV4-3; D remains unclear. Trimming took off 0 bases at V and 0 bases at J, with 7 bases between the two ends. Germline V gene data show CDR1 as LGHNA and CDR2 as YSLEER. The CDR3 is 15 amino acids. The CDR3 DNA reads TGCGCCAGCAGCCAAGATAACTATAGCACAGATACGCAGTATTTT. Its protein is CASSQDNYSTDTQYF.

There are many counts of this clone. The chain is built from TRBV29-1 and TRBJ2-5; possible D gene TRBD2, 5 bases. The CDR3 length is 14 residues. V lost 7 bases to trimming and J lost 0 bases, with 15 bases between them. CDR1 and CDR2 from the germline V gene are SQVTM and ANQGSEA. CDR3 loop: CSAGNDYYQETQYF. The CDR3 nucleotides read TGCAGCGCCGGAAACGACTATTACCAAGAGACCCAGTACTTC.

This rearrangement joins TRBV6-1 to TRBJ2-7; D might be TRBD1 (5 bases). The V end lost 1 base, the J end lost 0 bases, and 10 bases lay between the germline ends. CDR3 size: 15 residues. CDR1 is MNHNS and CDR2 is SASEGT in the germline V gene. The CDR3 coding sequence is TGTGCCAGCAGTGAAGTTATCCAGGGCTCCTACGAGCAGTACTTC. It codes for CASSEVIQGSYEQYF.

V usage is TRBV5-6 and J usage is TRBJ2-3, with 8 bases aligning to TRBD1. The ends lost 1 base at V and 0 bases at J; junction bases unmatched: 13. The CDR3 spans 19 residues. The germline V gene encodes CDR1 SGHDT and CDR2 YYEEEE. The CDR3 bases are TGTGCCAGCAGCTTGCATGGGGCAGGGGGCATAACTAGCACAGATACGCAGTATTTT. This gives the protein CASSLHGAGGITSTDTQYF. Variable domain in full (rest from reference TRBV5-6 and TRBJ2-3): DAGVTQSPTHLIKTRGQQVTLRCSPKSGHDTVSWYQQALGQGPQFIFQYYEEEERQRGNFPDRFSGHQFPNYSSELNVNALLLGDSALYLCASSLHGAGGITSTDTQYFGPGTRLTVL.

This chain links TRBV5-1 with TRBJ2-1, with TRBD1 matching 9 bases. Germline assignment: CDR1 SGHRS and CDR2 YFSETQ. The length of the CDR3 is 18 residues. After removal of 4 bases from V and 2 bases from J, the junction contained 13 bases not matched to a gene. CDR3 region: CASSEQPPGQGTYNEQFF. Written as DNA, the CDR3 is TGCGCCAGCAGCGAACAACCACCGGGACAGGGCACCTACAATGAGCAGTTCTTC.

V usage is TRBV19 and J usage is TRBJ1-4; D is undetermined. Germline CDR1 LNHDA, CDR2 SQIVND (reference sequence). The CDR3 consists of 13 residues. Trimming pared 4 bases from V and 6 bases from J, leaving 9 bases between. This CDR3 reads CASSKQNDEKLFF. DNA of the CDR3: TGTGCCAGTAGTAAACAGAACGATGAAAAACTGTTTTTT.